These 6 T cell receptor beta chains originate from one sample sequenced in a study of blood T cell repertoires in COVID-19. Measured with immunoSEQ multiplex PCR; TCRdb has only the in-frame clones, and not every one. The repertoire has fewer than 350,000 clones, 89% of them found once; the top ten carry 4.5% to 6.5%. Sequenced input: PBMCs or T cells enriched from blood (not recorded which). The source is a man in his 60s who had recovered from COVID-19.

This chain links TRBV6-2 or TRBV6-3 with TRBJ2-3; possible D gene TRBD2, 6 bases. This CDR3 has 18 residues. Germline-derived CDR1 and CDR2 are MNHEY and SVGEGT. V lost 4 bases, J lost 0 bases, and 20 bases lay in between. The chain's CDR3 is CASSSSRSAGFSTDTQYF. The CDR3 bases are TGTGCCAGCAGTTCCTCACGATCAGCGGGTTTTAGCACAGATACGCAGTATTTT.

The rearrangement links TRBV15 to TRBJ1-2, with a tentative D call TRBD1 (5 bases). V lost 8 bases and J 8 bases, leaving 12 bases between the germline ends. Per the germline V gene, CDR1 is LNHNV and CDR2 is YYDKDF (reference sequence). There are 11 residues in the CDR3. The CDR3, as DNA: TGTGCCACCGGGGGGGGATCCGGCTACACCTTC. It is translated as CATGGGSGYTF.

V and J are TRBV5-5 and TRBJ2-1; TRBD1 matches at 7 bases. V was pared by 4 bases and J by 3 bases, with 10 bases of the junction left unmatched. This CDR3 is built from 16 residues. CDR1 is SGHKS and CDR2 is YYEKEE in the germline V gene (reference sequence). The CDR3 DNA follows: TGTGCCAGCAGCCCCCAACCGGGACAGAGCTACAATGAGCAGTTCTTC. Encoded protein: CASSPQPGQSYNEQFF. The full variable domain, with the rest looked up from reference TRBV5-5 and TRBJ2-1, is DAGVTQSPTHLIKTRGQQVTLRCSPISGHKSVSWYQQVLGQGPQFIFQYYEKEERGRGNFPDRFSARQFPNYSSELNVNALLLGDSALYLCASSPQPGQSYNEQFFGPGTRLTVL.

J is TRBJ2-3 and V is TRBV9, with TRBD2 identical over 9 bases. From germline, CDR1 is SGDLS and CDR2 YYNGEE. V dropped 4 bases and J dropped 2; count of bases not matched to a gene: 8. The CDR3 totals 16 residues. The CDR3 protein is CASSQVGGRDTDTQYF. CDR3 bases: TGTGCCAGCAGCCAGGTTGGCGGGAGGGACACAGATACGCAGTATTTT. Variable domain in full (rest from reference TRBV9 and TRBJ2-3): DSGVTQTPKHLITATGQRVTLRCSPRSGDLSVYWYQQSLDQGLQFLIQYYNGEERAKGNILERFSAQQFPDLHSELNLSSLELGDSALYFCASSQVGGRDTDTQYFGPGTRLTVL.

The chain recombines TRBV15 with TRBJ2-1; 10 nucleotides match TRBD1. V lost 5 bases, J lost 4 bases, and 5 bases stayed unmatched. The CDR3 is made up of 15 amino acids. Germline V gene data show CDR1 as LNHNV and CDR2 as YYDKDF (reference sequence). Here the CDR3 reads CATSAPGQGYNEQFF. The CDR3 DNA sequence: TGTGCCACCAGCGCTCCGGGACAGGGGTACAATGAGCAGTTCTTC. The full variable domain, rest sourced from reference TRBV15 and TRBJ2-1, is DAMVIQNPRYQVTQFGKPVTLSCSQTLNHNVMYWYQQKSSQAPKLLFHYYDKDFNNEADTPDNFQSRRPNTSFCFLDIRSPGLGDTAMYLCATSAPGQGYNEQFFGPGTRLTVL.

J is TRBJ2-7 and V is TRBV18, with D possibly being TRBD2 (5 bases). Germline-derived CDR1 and CDR2 are KGHSH and LQKENI. Trimming removed 3 bases at V and 0 bases at J, with 12 bases between. The length of the CDR3 is 15 residues. CDR3 nucleotide sequence: TGTGCCAGCTCACCGGTCAGCGGTATCTCCTACGAGCAGTACTTC. Its translation is CASSPVSGISYEQYF. The full variable domain, in which reference TRBV18 and TRBJ2-7 provide the parts outside the CDR3, is NAGVMQNPRHLVRRRGQEARLRCSPMKGHSHVYWYRQLPEEGLKFMVYLQKENIIDESGMPKERFSAEFPKEGPSILRIQQVVRGDSAAYFCASSPVSGISYEQYFGPGTRLTVT.